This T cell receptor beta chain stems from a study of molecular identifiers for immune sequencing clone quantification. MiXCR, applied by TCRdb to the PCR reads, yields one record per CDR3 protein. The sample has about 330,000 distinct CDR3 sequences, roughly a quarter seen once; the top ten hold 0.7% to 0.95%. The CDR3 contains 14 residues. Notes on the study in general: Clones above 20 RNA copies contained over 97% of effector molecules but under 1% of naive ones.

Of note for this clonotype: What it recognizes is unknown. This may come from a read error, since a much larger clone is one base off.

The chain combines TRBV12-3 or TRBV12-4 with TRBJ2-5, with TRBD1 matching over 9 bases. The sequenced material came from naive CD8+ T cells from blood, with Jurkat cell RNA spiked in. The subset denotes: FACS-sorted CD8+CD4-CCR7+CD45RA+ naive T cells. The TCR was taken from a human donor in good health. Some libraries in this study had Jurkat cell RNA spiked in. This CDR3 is CASSPGQGQEPQYF. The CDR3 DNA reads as TGTGCCAGCAGCCCGGGACAGGGCCAAGAGCCCCAGTACTTC.